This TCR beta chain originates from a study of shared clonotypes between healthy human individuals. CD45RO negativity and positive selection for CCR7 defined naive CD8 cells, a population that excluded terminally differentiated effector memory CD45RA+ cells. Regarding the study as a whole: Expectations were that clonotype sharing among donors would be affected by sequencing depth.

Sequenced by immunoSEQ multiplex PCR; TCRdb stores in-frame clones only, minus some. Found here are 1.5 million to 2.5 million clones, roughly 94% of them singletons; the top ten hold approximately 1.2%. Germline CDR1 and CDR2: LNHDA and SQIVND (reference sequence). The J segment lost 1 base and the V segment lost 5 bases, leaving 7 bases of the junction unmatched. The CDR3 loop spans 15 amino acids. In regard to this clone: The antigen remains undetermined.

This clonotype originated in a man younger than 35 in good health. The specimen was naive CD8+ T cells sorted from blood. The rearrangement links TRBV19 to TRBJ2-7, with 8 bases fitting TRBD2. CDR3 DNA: TGTGCCAGTAGTTTAGCGGGGCTAGGTTCCTACGAGCAGTACTTC. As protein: CASSLAGLGSYEQYF.